One T cell receptor (beta chain) is described in this entry. In the study's own analysis: From reference gene primer amplification, estimates of nucleated cell counts were derived. Assay: immunoSEQ multiplex PCR; the TCRdb copy retains only in-frame clones and omits some. That table gives V, J and clone size, and the DNA gave D and trimming. The profile shows over 300,000 clones, 80% to 90% of them singletons. These data come from a study of blood T cell repertoires in COVID-19. Turning to the study itself: Samples representing acute and convalescent COVID-19 were sourced from the United States, Italy and Spain. In each case, the material was cDNA or gDNA derived from T cells, B-cell-depleted T cells, or PBMCs.

The sequence was collected from a man in his late teens or twenties who had recovered from COVID-19. Sequencing was carried out using peripheral blood.

The CDR3, as DNA: TGTGCCAGCAGTGAAGCTGGGACAGCTAACTATGGCTACACCTTC. Its protein product is CASSEAGTANYGYTF. The rearrangement uses TRBV6-1 and TRBJ1-2; 7 nucleotides align to TRBD1. Germline values: CDR1 MNHNS, CDR2 SASEGT. CDR3 size: 15 residues. The V segment lost 0 bases and the J segment 0 bases; nucleotides outside the gene matches: 1.